This TCR beta chain was recovered during a study of cytomegalovirus exposure and HLA in healthy donors. Points from the study as a whole: Later analysis identified a missense DCLRE1C variant that was linked to TCR beta V- and J-gene trimming.

Primers for the PCR totalled 60 Vbeta and 13 Jbeta. Using immunoSEQ multiplex PCR, the repertoire was profiled, and TCRdb retains in-frame clones only, with some absent. The sample shows roughly 170,000 clones, over 75% of them seen only once. Germline assignment: CDR1 MDHEN and CDR2 SYDVKM. The J segment lost 0 bases and the V segment lost 5 bases, leaving 20 bases of the junction unmatched. The CDR3 extends over 21 amino acids. In regard to this clone: The antigen is undetermined.

Sequenced input: PBMCs. The clonotype was recovered from a woman aged 25 to 45 in good health and CMV-seronegative. The chain carries TRBV28 and TRBJ2-4; 9 nucleotides agree with TRBD1. CDR3 in amino acids: CASSPGQGWTPSEGAKNIQYF. Here the CDR3 DNA reads TGTGCCAGCAGTCCCGGACAGGGGTGGACTCCATCCGAGGGAGCCAAAAACATTCAGTACTTC.